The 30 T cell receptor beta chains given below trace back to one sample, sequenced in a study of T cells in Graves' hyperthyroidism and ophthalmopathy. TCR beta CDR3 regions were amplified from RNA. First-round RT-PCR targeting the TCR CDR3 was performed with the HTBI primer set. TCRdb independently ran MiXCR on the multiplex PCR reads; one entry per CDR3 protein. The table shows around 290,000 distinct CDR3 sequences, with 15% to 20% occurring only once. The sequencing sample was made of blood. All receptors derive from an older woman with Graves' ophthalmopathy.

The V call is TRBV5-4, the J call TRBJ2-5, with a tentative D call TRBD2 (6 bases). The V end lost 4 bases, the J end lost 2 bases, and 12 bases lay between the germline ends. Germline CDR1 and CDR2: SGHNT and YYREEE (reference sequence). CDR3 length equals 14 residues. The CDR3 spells CASSISAGQETQYF. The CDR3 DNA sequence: TGTGCCAGCAGCATATCGGCGGGGCAAGAGACCCAGTACTTC. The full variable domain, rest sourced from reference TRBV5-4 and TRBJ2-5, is ETGVTQSPTHLIKTRGQQVTLRCSSQSGHNTVSWYQQALGQGPQFIFQYYREEENGRGNFPPRFSGLQFPNYSSELNVNALELDDSALYLCASSISAGQETQYFGPGTRLLVL.

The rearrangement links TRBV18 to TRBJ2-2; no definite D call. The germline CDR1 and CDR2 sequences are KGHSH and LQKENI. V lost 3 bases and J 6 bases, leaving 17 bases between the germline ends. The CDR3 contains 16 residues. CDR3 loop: CASSPVTSELAGELFF. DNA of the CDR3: TGTGCCAGCTCACCGGTGACGTCTGAGCTGGCCGGGGAGCTGTTTTTT. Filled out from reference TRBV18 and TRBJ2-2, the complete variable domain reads NAGVMQNPRHLVRRRGQEARLRCSPMKGHSHVYWYRQLPEEGLKFMVYLQKENIIDESGMPKERFSAEFPKEGPSILRIQQVVRGDSAAYFCASSPVTSELAGELFFGEGSRLTVL.

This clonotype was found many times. CDR3 sequence reads: CASSPMPGNQPQHF. The CDR3 nucleotides are TGTGCCAGCAGCCCAATGCCGGGCAATCAGCCCCAGCATTTT. V gene TRBV7-2 combines with J gene TRBJ1-5; D is unresolved. There are 14 residues in the CDR3. Germline V CDR1 and CDR2: SGHTA, FQGNSA. V was shortened by 5 bases and J by 2 bases, with 10 bases between the two germline ends.

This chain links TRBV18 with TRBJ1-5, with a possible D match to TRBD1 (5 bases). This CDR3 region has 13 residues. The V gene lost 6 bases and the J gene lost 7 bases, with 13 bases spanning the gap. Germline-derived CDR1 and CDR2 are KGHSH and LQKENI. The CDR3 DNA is TGTGCCAGCTCCGAAACATGGGGCCAGCCCCAGCATTTT. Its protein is CASSETWGQPQHF.

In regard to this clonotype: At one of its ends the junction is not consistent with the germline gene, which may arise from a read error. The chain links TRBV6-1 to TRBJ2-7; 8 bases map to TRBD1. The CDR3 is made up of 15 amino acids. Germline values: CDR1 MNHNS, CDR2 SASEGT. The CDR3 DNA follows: TGTGCCAGCAGCCGACAGGGGAGACGGTCTTACGGGCAGTACTTC. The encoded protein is CASSRQGRRSYGQYF.

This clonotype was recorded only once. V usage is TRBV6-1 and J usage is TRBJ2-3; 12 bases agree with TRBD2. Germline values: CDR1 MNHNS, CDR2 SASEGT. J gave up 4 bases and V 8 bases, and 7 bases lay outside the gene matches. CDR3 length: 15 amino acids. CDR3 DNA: TGTGCCAGCGGAACTAGCGGGGGGTCGCCAGATACGCAGTATTTT. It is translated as CASGTSGGSPDTQYF.

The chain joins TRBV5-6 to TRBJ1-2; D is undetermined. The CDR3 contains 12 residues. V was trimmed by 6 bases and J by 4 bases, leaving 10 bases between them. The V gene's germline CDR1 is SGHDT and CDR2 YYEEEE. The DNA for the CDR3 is TGTGCCAGCACTCGATCCGGCTATGGCTACACCTTC. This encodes CASTRSGYGYTF.

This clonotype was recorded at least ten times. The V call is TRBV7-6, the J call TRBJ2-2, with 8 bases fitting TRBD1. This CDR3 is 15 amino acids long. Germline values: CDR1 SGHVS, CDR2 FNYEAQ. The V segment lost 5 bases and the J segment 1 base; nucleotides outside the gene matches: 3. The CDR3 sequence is CASSPGTGNTGELFF. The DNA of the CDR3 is TGTGCCAGCAGCCCCGGGACAGGGAACACCGGGGAGCTGTTTTTT.

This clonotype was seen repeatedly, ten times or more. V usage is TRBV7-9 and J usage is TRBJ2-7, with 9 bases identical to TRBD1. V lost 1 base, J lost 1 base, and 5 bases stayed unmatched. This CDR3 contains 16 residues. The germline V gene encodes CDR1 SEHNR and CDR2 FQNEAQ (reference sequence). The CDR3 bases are TGTGCCAGCAGCTTAGATAACAGGGGGCAATCCTACGAGCAGTACTTC. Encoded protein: CASSLDNRGQSYEQYF.

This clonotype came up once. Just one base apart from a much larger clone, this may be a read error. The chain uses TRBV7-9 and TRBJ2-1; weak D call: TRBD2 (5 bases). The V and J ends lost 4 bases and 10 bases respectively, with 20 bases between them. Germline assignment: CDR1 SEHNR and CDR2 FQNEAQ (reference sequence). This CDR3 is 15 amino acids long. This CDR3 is CASSSPGSSPYEQFF. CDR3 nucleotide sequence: TGTGCCAGCAGCTCCCCGGGGTCGAGCCCCTACGAGCAGTTCTTC.

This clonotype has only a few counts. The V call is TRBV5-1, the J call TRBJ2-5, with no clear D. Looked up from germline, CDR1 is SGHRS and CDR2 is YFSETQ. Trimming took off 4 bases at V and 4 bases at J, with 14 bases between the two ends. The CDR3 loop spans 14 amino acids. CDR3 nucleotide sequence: TGCGCCAGCAGCCCTGAGAGGTGGGGAGAGACCCAGTACTTC. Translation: CASSPERWGETQYF.

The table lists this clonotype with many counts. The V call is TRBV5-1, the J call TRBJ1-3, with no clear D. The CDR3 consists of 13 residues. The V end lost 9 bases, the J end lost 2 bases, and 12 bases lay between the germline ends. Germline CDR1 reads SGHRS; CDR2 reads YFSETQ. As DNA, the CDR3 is TGCGCCACCAACGACGGAGCTGGAAACACCATATATTTT. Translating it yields CATNDGAGNTIYF.

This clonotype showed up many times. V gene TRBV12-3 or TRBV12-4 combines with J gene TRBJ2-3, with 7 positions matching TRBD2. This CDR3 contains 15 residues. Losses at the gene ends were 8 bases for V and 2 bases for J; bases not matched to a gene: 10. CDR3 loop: CASSKVGGTTDTQYF. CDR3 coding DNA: TGTGCCAGCTCAAAAGTCGGGGGGACCACAGATACGCAGTATTTT.

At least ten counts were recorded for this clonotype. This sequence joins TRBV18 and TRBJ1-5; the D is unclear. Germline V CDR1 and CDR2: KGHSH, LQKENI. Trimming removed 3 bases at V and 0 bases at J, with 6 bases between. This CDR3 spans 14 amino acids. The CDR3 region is CASSPTNSNQPQHF. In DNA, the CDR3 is TGTGCCAGCTCACCGACGAATAGCAATCAGCCCCAGCATTTT.

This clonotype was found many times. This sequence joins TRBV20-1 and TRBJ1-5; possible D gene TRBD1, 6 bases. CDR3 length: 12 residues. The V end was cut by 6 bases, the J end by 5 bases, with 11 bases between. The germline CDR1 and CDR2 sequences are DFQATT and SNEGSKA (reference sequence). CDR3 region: CSAKDSDQPQHF. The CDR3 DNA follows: TGCAGTGCCAAGGACAGTGATCAGCCCCAGCATTTT.

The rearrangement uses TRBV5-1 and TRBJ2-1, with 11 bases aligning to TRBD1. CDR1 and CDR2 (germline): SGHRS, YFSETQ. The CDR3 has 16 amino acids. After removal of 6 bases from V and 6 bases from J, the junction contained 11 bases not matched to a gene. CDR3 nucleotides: TGCGCCAGCACTCGAGGAGGACAGGGGGCAACCAATGAGCAGTTCTTC. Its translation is CASTRGGQGATNEQFF.

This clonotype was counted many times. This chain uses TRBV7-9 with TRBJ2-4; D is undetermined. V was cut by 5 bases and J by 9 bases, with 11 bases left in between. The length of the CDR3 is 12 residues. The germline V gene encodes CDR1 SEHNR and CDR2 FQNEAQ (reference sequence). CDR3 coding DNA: TGTGCCAGCAGCGTTGGGGTTTTCATTCAGTACTTC. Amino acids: CASSVGVFIQYF.

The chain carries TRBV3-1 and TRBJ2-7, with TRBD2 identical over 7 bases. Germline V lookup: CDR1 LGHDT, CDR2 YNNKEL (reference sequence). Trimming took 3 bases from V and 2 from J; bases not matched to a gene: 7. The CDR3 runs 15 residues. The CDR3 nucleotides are TGTGCCAGCAGCCAGACGACCGGGACTACCTACGAGCAGTACTTC. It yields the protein CASSQTTGTTYEQYF.

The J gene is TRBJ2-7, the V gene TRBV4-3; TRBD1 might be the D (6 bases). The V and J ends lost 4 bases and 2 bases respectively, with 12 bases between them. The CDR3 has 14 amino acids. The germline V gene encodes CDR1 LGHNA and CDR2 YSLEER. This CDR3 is CASSPGQLTYEQYF. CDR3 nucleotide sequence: TGCGCCAGCAGCCCCGGACAGCTCACCTACGAGCAGTACTTC.

CDR3 in DNA: TGTGCCAGCAGCCGATATGCAGGAGGGGGAGAGACCCAGTACTTC. This translates into CASSRYAGGGETQYF. This rearrangement joins TRBV7-2 to TRBJ2-5, with D tentatively TRBD1 or TRBD2 (6 bases each). Looked up from germline, CDR1 is SGHTA and CDR2 is FQGNSA. V was pared by 5 bases and J by 4 bases, with 17 bases between. There are 15 residues in the CDR3. Combining the CDR3 with reference TRBV7-2 and TRBJ2-5 gives the whole variable domain GAGVSQSPSNKVTEKGKDVELRCDPISGHTALYWYRQSLGQGLEFLIYFQGNSAPDKSGLPSDRFSAERTGGSVSTLTIQRTQQEDSAVYLCASSRYAGGGETQYFGPGTRLLVL.

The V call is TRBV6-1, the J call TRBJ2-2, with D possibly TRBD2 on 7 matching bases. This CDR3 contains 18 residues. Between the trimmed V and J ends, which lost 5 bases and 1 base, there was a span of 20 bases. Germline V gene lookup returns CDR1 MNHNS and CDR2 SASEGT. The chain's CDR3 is CASSPRGGPPQNTGELFF. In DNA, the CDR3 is TGTGCCAGCAGTCCAAGGGGGGGACCGCCCCAGAACACCGGGGAGCTGTTTTTT.

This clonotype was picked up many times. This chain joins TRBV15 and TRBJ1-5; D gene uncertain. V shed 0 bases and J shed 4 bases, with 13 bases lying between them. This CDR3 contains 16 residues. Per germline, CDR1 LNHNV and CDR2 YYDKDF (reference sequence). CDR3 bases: TGTGCCACCAGCAGAGATTTACAACAGCCAAATCAGCCCCAGCATTTT. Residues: CATSRDLQQPNQPQHF. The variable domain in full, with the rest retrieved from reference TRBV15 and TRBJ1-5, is DAMVIQNPRYQVTQFGKPVTLSCSQTLNHNVMYWYQQKSSQAPKLLFHYYDKDFNNEADTPDNFQSRRPNTSFCFLDIRSPGLGDTAMYLCATSRDLQQPNQPQHFGDGTRLSIL.

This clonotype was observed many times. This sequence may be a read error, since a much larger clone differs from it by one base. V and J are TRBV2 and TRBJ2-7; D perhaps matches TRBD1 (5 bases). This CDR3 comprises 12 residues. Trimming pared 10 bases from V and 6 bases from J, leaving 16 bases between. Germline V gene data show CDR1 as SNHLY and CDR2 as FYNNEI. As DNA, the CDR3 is TGTGCCACACAGGACCATAAATTCGAGCAGTACTTC. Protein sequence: CATQDHKFEQYF. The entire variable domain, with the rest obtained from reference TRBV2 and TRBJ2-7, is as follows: EPEVTQTPSHQVTQMGQEVILRCVPISNHLYFYWYRQILGQKVEFLVSFYNNEISEKSEIFDDQFSVERPDGSNFTLKIRSTKLEDSAMYFCATQDHKFEQYFGPGTRLTVT.

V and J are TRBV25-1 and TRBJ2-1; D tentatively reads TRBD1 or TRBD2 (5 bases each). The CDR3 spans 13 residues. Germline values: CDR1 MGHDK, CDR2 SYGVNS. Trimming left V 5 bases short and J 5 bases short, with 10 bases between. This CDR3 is CASSPVGHNEQFF. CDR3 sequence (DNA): TGTGCCAGCAGTCCGGTGGGACACAATGAGCAGTTCTTC. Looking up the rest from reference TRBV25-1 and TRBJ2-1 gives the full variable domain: EADIYQTPRYLVIGTGKKITLECSQTMGHDKMYWYQQDPGMELHLIHYSYGVNSTEKGDLSSESTVSRIRTEHFPLTLESARPSHTSQYLCASSPVGHNEQFFGPGTRLTVL.

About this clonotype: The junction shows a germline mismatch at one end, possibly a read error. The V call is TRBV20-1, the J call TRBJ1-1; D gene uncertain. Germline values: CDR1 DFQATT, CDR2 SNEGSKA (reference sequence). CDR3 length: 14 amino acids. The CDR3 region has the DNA TGCAGTGCTAGAAGAACGATGGGGAACACTGAAGCTTCCTTT. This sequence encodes CSARRTMGNTEASF.

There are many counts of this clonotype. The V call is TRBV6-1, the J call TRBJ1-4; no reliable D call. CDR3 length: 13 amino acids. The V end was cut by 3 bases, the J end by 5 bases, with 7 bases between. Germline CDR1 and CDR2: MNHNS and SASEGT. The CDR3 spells CASSDQYNEKLFF. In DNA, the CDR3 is TGTGCCAGCAGTGACCAGTACAATGAAAAACTGTTTTTT.

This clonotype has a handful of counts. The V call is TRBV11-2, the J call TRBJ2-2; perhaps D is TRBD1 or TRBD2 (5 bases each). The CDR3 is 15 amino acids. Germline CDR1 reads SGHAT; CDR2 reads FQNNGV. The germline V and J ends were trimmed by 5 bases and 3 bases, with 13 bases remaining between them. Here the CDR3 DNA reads TGTGCCAGCAGCGAATGGGACGCCTACACCGGGGAGCTGTTTTTT. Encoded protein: CASSEWDAYTGELFF.

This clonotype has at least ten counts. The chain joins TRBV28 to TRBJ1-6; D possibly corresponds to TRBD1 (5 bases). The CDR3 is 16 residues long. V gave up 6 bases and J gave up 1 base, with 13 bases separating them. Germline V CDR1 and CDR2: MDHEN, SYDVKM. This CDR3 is CASSRAGGSYNSPLHF. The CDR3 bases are TGTGCCAGCAGCCGAGCGGGGGGATCCTATAATTCACCCCTCCACTTT.

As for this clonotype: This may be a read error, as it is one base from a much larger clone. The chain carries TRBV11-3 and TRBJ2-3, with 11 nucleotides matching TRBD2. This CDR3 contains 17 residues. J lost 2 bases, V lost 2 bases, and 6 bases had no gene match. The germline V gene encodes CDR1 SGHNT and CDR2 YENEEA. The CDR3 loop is CASSLRPTSGATDTQYF. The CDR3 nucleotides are TGTGCCAGCAGCTTACGCCCGACTAGCGGGGCCACAGATACGCAGTATTTT.

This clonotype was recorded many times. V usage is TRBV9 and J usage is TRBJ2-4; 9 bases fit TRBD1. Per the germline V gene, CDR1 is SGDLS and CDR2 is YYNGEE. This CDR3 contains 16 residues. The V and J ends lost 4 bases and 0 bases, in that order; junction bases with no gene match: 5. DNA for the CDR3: TGTGCCAGCAGCACCACAGGGGGCTCAGCCAAAAACATTCAGTACTTC. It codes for CASSTTGGSAKNIQYF.